This T cell receptor (beta chain) was obtained from a study of identical twins. In this sample, this clonotype turned up a few times. Trimming pared 6 bases from V and 7 bases from J, leaving 26 bases between. CDR3 size: 17 residues. Healthy Caucasians were all of the donors. A universal primer site was added by template switching, and unique molecular identifiers were carried by the cDNA. TCRdb fed the 5' RACE reads into MiXCR, producing one record per CDR3 protein. This sample yields fewer than 900,000 distinct CDR3 sequences, of which 18% are seen a single time; roughly 13% belongs to the top ten. The same specimen was also included in a second study, on T cells expressing NK-cell markers.

The sequence was obtained from a young woman in good health. The J gene is TRBJ2-3, the V gene TRBV12-3 or TRBV12-4, with a tentative D call TRBD2 (6 bases). The sequenced sample consisted of PBMCs. The CDR3 DNA follows: TGTGCCAGCAGCCTCCACCCGAGGGATGGGGGAGGATATACGCAGTATTTT. Its translation is CASSLHPRDGGGYTQYF.